The 18 T cell receptor beta chains below all came from one sample that was sequenced in a study of T cell responses to AZD1222 COVID-19 vaccine (TCRdb year 2021). The time point label, read with the paper, signifies: baseline before first vaccination. The library was built by means of the immunoSEQ multiplex PCR assay. The table comes from immuneACCESS by way of TCRdb, which keeps in-frame sequences with V and J called. Part of the clones is missing from these tables; in studies checked, under half for an unresolved V gene and the rest for unknown reasons. The sample data list 130,000 or so clones, and 80% to 90% of these were observed just once. 2.5% to 3.5% of the sample is held by the ten biggest clonotypes. Specimen: peripheral blood, collected on day 0 of AZD1222 vaccination. These receptors all stem from an adult in good health.

V is TRBV7-3 and J is TRBJ2-1; TRBD2 agrees at 10 bases. Germline trimming cut 5 bases from V and 13 bases from J; bases unmatched to any gene: 8. The germline gives CDR1 SGHTA, CDR2 FQGTGA. This CDR3 has 13 amino acids. The CDR3, as DNA: TGTGCCAGCAGCCCGAGGCCTAGCGGGAGTCAGTTCTTC. It translates to CASSPRPSGSQFF. Using reference TRBV7-3 and TRBJ2-1 for the parts outside the CDR3, the full variable domain is GAGVSQTPSNKVTEKGKYVELRCDPISGHTALYWYRQSLGQGPEFLIYFQGTGAADDSGLPNDRFFAVRPEGSVSTLKIQRTERGDSAVYLCASSPRPSGSQFFGPGTRLTVL.

The CDR3 nucleotides read TGTGCCAGCAGTTTAGGGCCCCAACCCGGGGAGCTGTTTTTT. As protein: CASSLGPQPGELFF. The gene calls are TRBV28 and TRBJ2-2; D is uncertain. There are 14 residues in the CDR3. Germline values: CDR1 MDHEN, CDR2 SYDVKM. With 2 bases removed from V and 6 bases from J, the gap between germline ends came to 10 bases.

This clone was counted a single time. The V call is TRBV11-1, the J call TRBJ1-1, with unresolved D. The V gene's germline CDR1 is SGHAT and CDR2 FQDESV (reference sequence). The CDR3 runs 12 residues. The ends were cut back, 1 base at V and 7 bases at J, with 7 bases in the middle. The CDR3 spells CASSLVGSEAFF. CDR3 DNA: TGTGCCAGCAGCTTAGTTGGGAGTGAAGCTTTCTTT.

This clone was counted once. This rearrangement joins TRBV7-2 to TRBJ2-3; D is possibly TRBD1 (6 bases). Trimming shortened V by 4 bases and J by 1 base, and 12 bases separated the two germline ends. The CDR3 totals 15 residues. Germline CDR1 is SGHTA and CDR2 is FQGNSA. In DNA form, the CDR3 reads TGTGCCAGCAGCTCGAACAGGGCCCGCACAGATACGCAGTATTTT. Its translation is CASSSNRARTDTQYF.

The chain recombines TRBV6-2 or TRBV6-3 with TRBJ1-6; possible D gene TRBD1, 5 bases. CDR1 and CDR2 (germline): MNHEY, SVGEGT. The CDR3 runs 15 residues. V was pared by 4 bases and J by 6 bases, with 13 bases between. The CDR3 coding sequence is TGTGCCAGCAGTTTGGGACGGGCCGGTAATTCACCCCTCCACTTT. Translating it yields CASSLGRAGNSPLHF.

J is TRBJ2-2 and V is TRBV3-1 (or the pseudogene TRBV3-2); D not resolved. Between the trimmed V and J ends, which lost 0 bases and 6 bases, there was a span of 5 bases. In germline, CDR1 is LGHDT, CDR2 YNNKEL (reference sequence). This CDR3 contains 13 residues. The CDR3 bases are TGTGCCAGCAGCCAAGACTTGGCCGGGGAGCTGTTTTTT. This gives the protein CASSQDLAGELFF.

The V call is TRBV2, the J call TRBJ2-7; D is unclear. There are 15 residues in the CDR3. The germline V gene encodes CDR1 SNHLY and CDR2 FYNNEI. Trimming shortened V by 4 bases and J by 3 bases, and 16 bases separated the two germline ends. The CDR3 bases are TGTGCCAGCAGTGGGGTGGACCGGCAAGGCTACGAGCAGTACTTC. It translates to CASSGVDRQGYEQYF.

The V and J genes are TRBV19 and TRBJ2-7, with 10 bases fitting TRBD2. The end of the DNA fits TRBJ2-5 better, so the J call may be wrong. The germline CDR1 and CDR2 sequences are LNHDA and SQIVND (reference sequence). The CDR3 runs 15 residues. DNA for the CDR3: TGTGCCAGTAGTATGAAAGCGGGGGGGCGGGAGACCCAGTACTTC. Encoded protein: CASSMKAGGRETQYF.

The genes are TRBV11-2 and TRBJ2-1, with 8 bases identical to TRBD2. Unmatched junction bases numbered 8, after V lost 1 base and J lost 0 bases. CDR1 SGHAT and CDR2 FQNNGV come from the germline V gene. This CDR3 has 18 amino acids. Here the CDR3 reads CASSLVLAGADSYNEQFF. CDR3 in DNA: TGTGCCAGCAGCTTAGTTCTAGCGGGCGCCGACTCCTACAATGAGCAGTTCTTC. The full variable domain, in which reference TRBV11-2 and TRBJ2-1 provide the parts outside the CDR3, is EAGVAQSPRYKIIEKRQSVAFWCNPISGHATLYWYQQILGQGPKLLIQFQNNGVVDDSQLPKDRFSAERLKGVDSTLKIQPAKLEDSAVYLCASSLVLAGADSYNEQFFGPGTRLTVL.

This clone was observed a handful of times. This sequence joins TRBV19 and TRBJ1-6; D is uncertain. Germline values: CDR1 LNHDA, CDR2 SQIVND (reference sequence). Trimming shortened V by 8 bases and J by 4 bases, and 3 bases separated the two germline ends. The CDR3 sequence is 11 residues long. In DNA, the CDR3 is TGTGCCAGTGGATATAATTCACCCCTCCACTTT. It encodes CASGYNSPLHF.

The J gene is TRBJ2-7, the V gene TRBV9; D perhaps matches TRBD2 (6 bases). The CDR3 loop spans 14 amino acids. CDR1 is SGDLS and CDR2 is YYNGEE in the germline V gene. The germline V and J ends were trimmed by 3 bases and 7 bases, with 17 bases remaining between them. CDR3 DNA sequence: TGTGCCAGCAGCGGGACTAACCCGGCGGCGGAGCAGTACTTC. Protein product: CASSGTNPAAEQYF.

This clone appeared once. This rearrangement joins TRBV7-8 to TRBJ2-1; no definite D call. The V gene lost 4 bases and the J gene lost 0 bases, with 10 bases spanning the gap. The CDR3 consists of 15 residues. Germline V gene data show CDR1 as SGHVS and CDR2 as FQNEAQ. The CDR3 coding sequence is TGTGCCAGCAGCTACCGAGGACCCTCCTACAATGAGCAGTTCTTC. Translation: CASSYRGPSYNEQFF.

The chain is built from TRBV28 and TRBJ1-2; 10 bases map to TRBD1. Trimming took 2 bases from V and 6 from J; bases not matched to a gene: 9. The CDR3 is made up of 16 amino acids. CDR1 is MDHEN, CDR2 SYDVKM, per germline. The CDR3 DNA reads TGTGCCAGCAGTTTACCTACCGGGACAGGGGTAAATGGCTACACCTTC. This gives the protein CASSLPTGTGVNGYTF.

The chain carries TRBV28 and TRBJ1-4; tentative D call: TRBD1 (6 bases). V shed 3 bases and J shed 6 bases, with 14 bases lying between them. Germline V lookup: CDR1 MDHEN, CDR2 SYDVKM. The CDR3 runs 15 residues. The CDR3 loop is CASSFGGGADEKLFF. The CDR3 region has the DNA TGTGCCAGCAGTTTCGGTGGGGGGGCGGATGAAAAACTGTTTTTT.

The rearrangement links TRBV20-1 to TRBJ2-7, with D unresolved. Germline CDR1 is DFQATT and CDR2 is SNEGSKA (reference sequence). The CDR3 has 11 residues. The V gene lost 2 bases and the J gene lost 2 bases, with 4 bases spanning the gap. The CDR3 DNA follows: TGCAGTGCTAGACCGACCTACGAGCAGTACTTC. Its translation: CSARPTYEQYF.

The chain uses TRBV5-1 and TRBJ2-1; D is unclear. The CDR3 is 14 residues long. CDR1 is SGHRS, CDR2 YFSETQ, per germline. V lost 0 bases and J lost 7, with 11 bases in between. CDR3 nucleotides: TGCGCCAGCAGCTTGGACGGATATGGAAATGAGCAGTTCTTC. Its translation: CASSLDGYGNEQFF.

V and J are TRBV27 and TRBJ1-5, with 7 bases identical to TRBD1. The CDR3 consists of 17 residues. Germline lookup yields CDR1 MNHEY and CDR2 SMNVEV (reference sequence). V lost 4 bases to trimming and J lost 1 base; unmatched junction nucleotides: 10. The CDR3 is CASSSHRGRNSNQPQHF. The CDR3 coding sequence is TGTGCCAGCAGTTCGCACAGGGGCCGTAACAGCAATCAGCCCCAGCATTTT.

The chain uses TRBV28 and TRBJ1-1; 7 bases fit TRBD1. CDR3 length: 16 amino acids. The germline gives CDR1 MDHEN, CDR2 SYDVKM. The V segment lost 6 bases and the J segment 3 bases; nucleotides outside the gene matches: 13. The CDR3 DNA reads TGTGCCAGCAGCTCAGCGTCAGGGGGTAAAGACACTGAAGCTTTCTTT. This sequence encodes CASSSASGGKDTEAFF.